These 5 T cell receptor beta chains came from one sample sequenced in a study of Ad26.COV2.S vaccination and SARS-CoV-2 variants. Method: immunoSEQ multiplex PCR; TCRdb's copy keeps in-frame clones and lacks some. The table lists about 350,000 clones, about nine tenths of them singletons. Noted treatment: roughly 20 received Ad26.COV2.S at low or high dose, single or two shots; 5 received placebo; per-sample allocation not given. Samples came from day 63 after the first vaccine or placebo injection. This material consisted of peripheral blood, taken in a trial of Ad26.COV2.S vaccine versus placebo. Receptors were obtained from a person between 18 and 60 years old who received the Ad26.COV2.S COVID-19 vaccine or a placebo.

This clone was recorded only once. The chain links TRBV6-2 or TRBV6-3 to TRBJ1-4, with D hard to call. V lost 2 bases, J lost 2 bases, and 6 bases lay in between. CDR3 length: 14 amino acids. Germline assignment: CDR1 MNHEY and CDR2 SVGEGT. The DNA for the CDR3 is TGTGCCAGCAGTTACATGAAGACTAATGAAAAACTGTTTTTT. Protein product: CASSYMKTNEKLFF.

J is TRBJ2-1 and V is TRBV6-5; D may be TRBD1 or TRBD2 (5 bases each). The V and J ends lost 6 bases and 10 bases respectively, with 16 bases between them. This CDR3 is 13 amino acids long. Germline CDR1 MNHEY, CDR2 SVGAGI. The CDR3 DNA reads as TGTGCCAGCAGCACCGGTGGGGGTTTGGAGCAGTTCTTC. The encoded protein is CASSTGGGLEQFF.

The genes are TRBV5-1 and TRBJ2-1; D is ambiguous. The CDR3 sequence is 12 residues long. The germline V gene encodes CDR1 SGHRS and CDR2 YFSETQ. Trimming left V 7 bases short and J 10 bases short, with 15 bases between. DNA for the CDR3: TGCGCCAGCGGACCGGACCCCCGGGAGCAGTTCTTC. Translation gives CASGPDPREQFF.

The rearrangement uses TRBV19 and TRBJ2-7, with 9 bases lining up with TRBD2. V lost 7 bases to trimming and J lost 3 bases; unmatched junction nucleotides: 7. This CDR3 has 14 amino acids. The germline CDR1 and CDR2 sequences are LNHDA and SQIVND (reference sequence). This CDR3 is CASKAGAGGYEQYF. The CDR3 nucleotides are TGTGCCAGTAAAGCGGGAGCGGGAGGCTACGAGCAGTACTTC.

The genes are TRBV18 and TRBJ1-1; TRBD1 might be the D (5 bases). Looked up from germline, CDR1 is KGHSH and CDR2 is LQKENI. There are 15 residues in the CDR3. V shed 0 bases and J shed 4 bases, with 12 bases lying between them. For the CDR3, the DNA is TGTGCCAGCTCACCACCCACAGGCCGGATCACTGAAGCTTTCTTT. This encodes CASSPPTGRITEAFF.